These T cell receptor beta chains were read from a single sample in a study of metastatic and nonmetastatic thyroid tumors. MiXCR reprocessed the PCR reads for TCRdb. The top ten clones hold about 3.6% of a sample with tens of thousands of clones, around 14% of them seen once. Source material: blood. The receptors derive from a female donor with papillary thyroid cancer or a benign thyroid nodule (not recorded which). Some clones in this sample may be carry-over from other donors' samples. CDR3s include the opening cysteine and the closing phenylalanine or tryptophan. D genes are given only for firm matches. Size values are once, few and many counts, or a class for expanded clones, and some rows have none.

J | D | size | V | DNA | CDR3
TRBJ2-5 | NA | many | TRBV29-1 | TGCAGCGTTCCCCTGACAGGCCCTCAAGAGACCCAGTACTTC | CSVPLTGPQETQYF
TRBJ2-7 | TRBD1 | many | TRBV20-1 | TGCAGCAAACCGGGACAGGGGCTTTACGAGCAGTACTTC | CSKPGQGLYEQYF
TRBJ1-4 | NA | many | TRBV3-1 | TGTGCCAGCAGCCAAGCGAATGAAAAACTGTTTTTT | CASSQANEKLFF
TRBJ2-3 | TRBD1 | many | TRBV28 | TGTGCCAGCAGTTTATTCGGACAGGGCACAGATACGCAGTATTTT | CASSLFGQGTDTQYF
TRBJ2-7 | NA | medium-sized | TRBV4-3 | TGCGCCAGCAGCCAAGGGTGGGGTTCCTACGAGCAGTACTTC | CASSQGWGSYEQYF
TRBJ1-1 | NA | many | TRBV6-2/TRBV6-3 | TGTGCCAGCAGTTACCAAGCGGCAAACACTGAAGCTTTCTTT | CASSYQAANTEAFF
TRBJ2-5 | NA | many | TRBV29-1 | TGCAGCGTCGACCGACAGCAGCAAGAGACCCAGTACTTC | CSVDRQQQETQYF
TRBJ2-3 | NA | many | TRBV4-2 | TGTGCCAGCAGCGTTGTGGCCGGGGATACGCAGTATTTT | CASSVVAGDTQYF
TRBJ2-3 | TRBD1 | many | TRBV6-1 | TGTGCCAGCAGGGGACAGGGTGTGAGGACAGATACGCAGTATTTT | CASRGQGVRTDTQYF
TRBJ1-1 | NA | many | TRBV11-1 | TGTGCCAGCAGCTTAGGGGATATGAACACTGAAGCTTTCTTT | CASSLGDMNTEAFF
TRBJ2-2 | TRBD2 | NA | TRBV7-2 | TGTGCCAGCAGCGCCCAACCCGGGACTAGCGGAAAAGCGAACACCGGGGAGCTGTTTTTT | CASSAQPGTSGKANTGELFF
TRBJ1-6 | NA | few | TRBV19 | TGTGCCAGAGGGCAGGGAGGTCCGCATTCACCCCTCAACTTT | CARGQGGPHSPLNF
TRBJ2-2 | TRBD2 | NA | TRBV11-2 | TGTGCCAGCAGCTTAGTCTGGGAGCGGGGGAACACCGGGGAGCTGTTTTTT | CASSLVWERGNTGELFF
TRBJ1-5 | NA | few | TRBV28 | TGTGCCAGCAGCTCGCCGTGGCACCAGAATTTT | CASSSPWHQNF